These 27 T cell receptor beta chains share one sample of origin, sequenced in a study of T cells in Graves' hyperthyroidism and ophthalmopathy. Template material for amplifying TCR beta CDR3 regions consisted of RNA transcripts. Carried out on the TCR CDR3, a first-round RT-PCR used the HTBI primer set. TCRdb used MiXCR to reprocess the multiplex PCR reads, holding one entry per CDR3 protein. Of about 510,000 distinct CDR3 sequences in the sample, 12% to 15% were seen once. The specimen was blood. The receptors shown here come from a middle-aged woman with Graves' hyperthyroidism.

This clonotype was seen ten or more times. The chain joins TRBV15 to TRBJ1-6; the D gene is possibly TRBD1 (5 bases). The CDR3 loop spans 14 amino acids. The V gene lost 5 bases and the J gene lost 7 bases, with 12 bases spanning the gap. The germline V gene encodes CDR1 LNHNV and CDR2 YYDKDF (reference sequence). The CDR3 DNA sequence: TGTGCCACCAGCTGGAGATCAGGGAATTCACCCCTCCACTTT. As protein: CATSWRSGNSPLHF.

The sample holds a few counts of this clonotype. CDR3 amino acids: CSARDRSFGELFF. The CDR3, as DNA: TGCAGTGCTAGAGATAGATCTTTCGGGGAGCTGTTTTTT. The V gene is TRBV20-1, the J gene TRBJ2-2, with D unclear. CDR3 length: 13 residues. Germline CDR1 is DFQATT and CDR2 is SNEGSKA (reference sequence). Trimming cost V 0 bases and J 7 bases, with 9 bases left between them.

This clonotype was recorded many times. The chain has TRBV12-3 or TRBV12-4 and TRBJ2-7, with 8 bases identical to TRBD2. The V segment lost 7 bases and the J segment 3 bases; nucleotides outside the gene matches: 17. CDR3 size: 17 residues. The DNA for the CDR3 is TGTGCCAGCACCAAGGGAGCGAGCGGGAGAGGAGACTACGAGCAGTACTTC. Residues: CASTKGASGRGDYEQYF.

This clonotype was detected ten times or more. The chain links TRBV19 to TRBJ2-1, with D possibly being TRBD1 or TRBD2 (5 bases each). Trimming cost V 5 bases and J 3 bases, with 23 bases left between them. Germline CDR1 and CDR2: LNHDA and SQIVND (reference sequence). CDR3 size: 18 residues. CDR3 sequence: CASSPVGAGLRDYNEQFF. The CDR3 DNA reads TGTGCCAGTAGTCCCGTCGGGGCAGGCCTAAGGGACTACAATGAGCAGTTCTTC. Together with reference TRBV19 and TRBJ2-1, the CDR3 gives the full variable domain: DGGITQSPKYLFRKEGQNVTLSCEQNLNHDAMYWYRQDPGQGLRLIYYSQIVNDFQKGDIAEGYSVSREKKESFPLTVTSAQKNPTAFYLCASSPVGAGLRDYNEQFFGPGTRLTVL.

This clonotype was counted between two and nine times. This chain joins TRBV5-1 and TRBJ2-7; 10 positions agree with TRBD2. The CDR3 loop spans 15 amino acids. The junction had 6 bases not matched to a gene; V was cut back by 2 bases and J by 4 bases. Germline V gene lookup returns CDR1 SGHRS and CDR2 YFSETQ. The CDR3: CASSLRASGSYEQYF. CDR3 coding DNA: TGCGCCAGCAGCTTAAGGGCTAGCGGGAGTTACGAGCAGTACTTC.

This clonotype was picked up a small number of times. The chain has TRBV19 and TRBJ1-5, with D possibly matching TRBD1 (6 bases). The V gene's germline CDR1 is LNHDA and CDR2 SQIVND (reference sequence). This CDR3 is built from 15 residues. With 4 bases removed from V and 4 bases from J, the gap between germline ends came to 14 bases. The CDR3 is CASSTLTGSNQPQHF. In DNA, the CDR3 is TGTGCCAGTAGTACCCTGACAGGCTCAAATCAGCCCCAGCATTTT.

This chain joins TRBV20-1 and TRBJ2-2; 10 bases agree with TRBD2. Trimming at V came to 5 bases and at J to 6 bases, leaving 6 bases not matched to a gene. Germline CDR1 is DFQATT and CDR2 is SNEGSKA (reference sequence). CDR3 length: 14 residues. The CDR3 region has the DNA TGCAGTGCTCCCAGCGGGAGGGGTTCCGGGGAGCTGTTTTTT. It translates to CSAPSGRGSGELFF.

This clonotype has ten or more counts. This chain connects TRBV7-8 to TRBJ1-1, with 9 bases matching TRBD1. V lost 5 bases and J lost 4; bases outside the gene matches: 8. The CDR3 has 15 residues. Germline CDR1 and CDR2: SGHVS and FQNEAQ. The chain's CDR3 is CASSLYRGPGTEAFF. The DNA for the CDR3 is TGTGCCAGCAGCCTTTACAGGGGGCCGGGCACTGAAGCTTTCTTT. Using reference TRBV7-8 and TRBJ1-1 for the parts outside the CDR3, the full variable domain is GAGVSQSPRYKVAKRGQDVALRCDPISGHVSLFWYQQALGQGPEFLTYFQNEAQLDKSGLPSDRFFAERPEGSVSTLKIQRTQQEDSAVYLCASSLYRGPGTEAFFGQGTRLTVV.

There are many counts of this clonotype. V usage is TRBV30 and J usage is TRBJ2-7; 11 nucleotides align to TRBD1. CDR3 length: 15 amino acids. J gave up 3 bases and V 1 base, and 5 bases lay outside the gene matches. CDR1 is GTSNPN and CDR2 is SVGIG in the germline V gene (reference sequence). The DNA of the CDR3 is TGTGCCTGGAGTGCGGGACAGGGGGTAATCTACGAGCAGTACTTC. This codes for CAWSAGQGVIYEQYF.

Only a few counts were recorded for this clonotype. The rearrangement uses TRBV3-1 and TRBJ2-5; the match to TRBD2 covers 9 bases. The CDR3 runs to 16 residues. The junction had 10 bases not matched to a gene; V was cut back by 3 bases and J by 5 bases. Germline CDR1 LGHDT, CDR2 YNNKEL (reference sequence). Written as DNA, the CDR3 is TGTGCCAGCAGCCATCCCGCCAGCGGGAGGAGGGAGACCCAGTACTTC. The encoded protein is CASSHPASGRRETQYF.

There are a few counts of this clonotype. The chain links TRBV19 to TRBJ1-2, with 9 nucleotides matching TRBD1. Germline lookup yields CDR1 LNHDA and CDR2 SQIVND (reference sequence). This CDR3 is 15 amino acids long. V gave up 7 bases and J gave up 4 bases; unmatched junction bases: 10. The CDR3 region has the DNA TGTGCCAGTAAGAGCAGGGACAGGGAGATCTATGGCTACACCTTC. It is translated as CASKSRDREIYGYTF.

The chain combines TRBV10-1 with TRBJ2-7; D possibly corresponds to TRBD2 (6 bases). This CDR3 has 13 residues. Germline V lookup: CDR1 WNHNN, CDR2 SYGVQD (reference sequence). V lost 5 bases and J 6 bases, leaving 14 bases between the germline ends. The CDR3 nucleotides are TGCGCCAGCAGTAACCTGCGGGGTTTCGAGCAGTACTTC. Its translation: CASSNLRGFEQYF.

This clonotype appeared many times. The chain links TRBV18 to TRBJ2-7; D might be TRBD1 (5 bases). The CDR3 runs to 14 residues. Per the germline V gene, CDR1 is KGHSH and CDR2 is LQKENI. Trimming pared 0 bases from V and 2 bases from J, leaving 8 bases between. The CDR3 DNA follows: TGTGCCAGCTCACCACCCCAGGGTCCCTACGAGCAGTACTTC. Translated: CASSPPQGPYEQYF. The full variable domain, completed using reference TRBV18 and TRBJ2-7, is NAGVMQNPRHLVRRRGQEARLRCSPMKGHSHVYWYRQLPEEGLKFMVYLQKENIIDESGMPKERFSAEFPKEGPSILRIQQVVRGDSAAYFCASSPPQGPYEQYFGPGTRLTVT.

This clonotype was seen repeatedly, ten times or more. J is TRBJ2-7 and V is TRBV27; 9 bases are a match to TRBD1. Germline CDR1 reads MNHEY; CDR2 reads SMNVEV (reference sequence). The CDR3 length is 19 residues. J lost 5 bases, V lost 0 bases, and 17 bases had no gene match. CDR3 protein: CASSLSWGQGLLSAHEQYF. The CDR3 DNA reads TGTGCCAGCAGTTTATCTTGGGGACAGGGTTTATTAAGTGCACACGAGCAGTACTTC.

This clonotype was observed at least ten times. Here the CDR3 DNA reads TGCAGCGTTGCGAGTAACAGGGGTGAAAAACTGTTTTTT. This gives the protein CSVASNRGEKLFF. The chain has TRBV29-1 and TRBJ1-4; 7 bases fit TRBD1. The length of the CDR3 is 13 residues. Germline values: CDR1 SQVTM, CDR2 ANQGSEA. The V gene end was trimmed by 4 bases and the J gene end by 7 bases; junction bases not matched to a gene: 6.

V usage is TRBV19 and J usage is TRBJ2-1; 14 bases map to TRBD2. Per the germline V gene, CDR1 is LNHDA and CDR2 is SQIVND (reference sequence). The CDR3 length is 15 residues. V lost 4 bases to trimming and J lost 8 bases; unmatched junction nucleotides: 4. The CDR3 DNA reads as TGTGCCAGTAGTACAGGACTAGCGGGAGGTTATGAGCAGTTCTTC. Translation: CASSTGLAGGYEQFF.

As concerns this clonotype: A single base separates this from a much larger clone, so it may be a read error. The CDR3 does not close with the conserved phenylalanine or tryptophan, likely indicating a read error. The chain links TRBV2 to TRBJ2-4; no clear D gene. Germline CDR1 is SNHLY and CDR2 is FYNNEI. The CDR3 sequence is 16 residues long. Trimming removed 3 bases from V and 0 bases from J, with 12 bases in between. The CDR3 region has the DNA TGTGCCAGCAGTGATTCTGGTTCCCTAGCCAAAAACATTCAGTACGTC. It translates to CASSDSGSLAKNIQYV.

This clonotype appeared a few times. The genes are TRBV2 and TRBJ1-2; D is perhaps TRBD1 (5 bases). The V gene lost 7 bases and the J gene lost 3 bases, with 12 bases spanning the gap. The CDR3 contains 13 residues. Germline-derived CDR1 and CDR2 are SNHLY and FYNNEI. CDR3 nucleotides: TGTGCCAGCATCGACAGCGTTGACTATGGCTACACCTTC. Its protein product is CASIDSVDYGYTF.

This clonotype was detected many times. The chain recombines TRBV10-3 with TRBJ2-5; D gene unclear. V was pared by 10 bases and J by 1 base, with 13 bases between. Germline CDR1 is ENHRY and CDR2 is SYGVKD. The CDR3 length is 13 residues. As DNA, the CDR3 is TGTGCCACCTCCCATGCGATCCAAGAGACCCAGTACTTC. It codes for CATSHAIQETQYF.

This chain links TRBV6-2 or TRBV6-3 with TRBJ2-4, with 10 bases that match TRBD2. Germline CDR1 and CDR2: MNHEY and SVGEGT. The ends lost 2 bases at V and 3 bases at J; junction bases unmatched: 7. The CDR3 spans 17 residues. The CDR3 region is CASSYTLAGVRKNIQYF. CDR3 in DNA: TGTGCCAGCAGTTACACCCTAGCGGGAGTTCGCAAAAACATTCAGTACTTC.

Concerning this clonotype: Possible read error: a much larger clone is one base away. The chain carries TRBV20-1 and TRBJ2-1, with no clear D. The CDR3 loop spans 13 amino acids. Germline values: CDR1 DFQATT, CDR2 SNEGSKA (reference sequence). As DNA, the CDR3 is TGCAGTGCTAGAGACAGCACAGTCAATGAGCAGCTCTTC. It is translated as CSARDSTVNEQLF.

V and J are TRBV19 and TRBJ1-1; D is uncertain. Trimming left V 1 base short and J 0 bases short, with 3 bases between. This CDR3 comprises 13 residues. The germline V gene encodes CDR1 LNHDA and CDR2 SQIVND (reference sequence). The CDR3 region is CASSIVLNTEAFF. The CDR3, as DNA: TGTGCCAGTAGTATAGTTTTGAACACTGAAGCTTTCTTT.

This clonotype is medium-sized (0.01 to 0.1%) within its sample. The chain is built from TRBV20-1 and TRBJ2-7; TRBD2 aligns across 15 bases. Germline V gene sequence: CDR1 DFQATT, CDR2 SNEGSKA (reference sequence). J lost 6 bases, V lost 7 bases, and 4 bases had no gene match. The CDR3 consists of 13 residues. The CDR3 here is CSVTGLAGGEQYF. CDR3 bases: TGCAGTGTAACGGGACTAGCGGGAGGCGAGCAGTACTTC.

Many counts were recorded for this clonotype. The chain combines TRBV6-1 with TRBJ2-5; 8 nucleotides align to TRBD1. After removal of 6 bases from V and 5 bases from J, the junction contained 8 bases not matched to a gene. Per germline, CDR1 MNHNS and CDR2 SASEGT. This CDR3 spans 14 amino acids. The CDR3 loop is CASRSQGAGETQYF. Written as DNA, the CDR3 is TGTGCCAGCAGATCCCAGGGGGCTGGGGAGACCCAGTACTTC.

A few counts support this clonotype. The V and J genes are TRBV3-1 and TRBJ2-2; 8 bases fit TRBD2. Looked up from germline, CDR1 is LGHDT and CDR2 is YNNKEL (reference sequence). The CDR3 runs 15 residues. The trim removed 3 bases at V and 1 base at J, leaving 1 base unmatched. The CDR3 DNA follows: TGTGCCAGCAGCCAGGCGGGAGGGAACACCGGGGAGCTGTTTTTT. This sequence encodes CASSQAGGNTGELFF.

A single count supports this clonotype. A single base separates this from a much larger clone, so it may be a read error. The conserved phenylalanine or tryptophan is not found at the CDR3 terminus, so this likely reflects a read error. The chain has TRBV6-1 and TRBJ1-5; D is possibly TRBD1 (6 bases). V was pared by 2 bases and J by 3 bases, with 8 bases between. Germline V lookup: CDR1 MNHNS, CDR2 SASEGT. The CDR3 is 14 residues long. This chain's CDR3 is CASSERGFNQPQHL. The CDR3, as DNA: TGTGCCAGCAGTGAAAGGGGGTTCAATCAGCCCCAGCATCTT.

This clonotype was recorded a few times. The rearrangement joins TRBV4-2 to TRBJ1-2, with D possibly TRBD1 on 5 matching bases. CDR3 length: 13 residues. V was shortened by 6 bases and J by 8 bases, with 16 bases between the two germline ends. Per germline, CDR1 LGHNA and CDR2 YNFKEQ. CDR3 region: CASSNGQGGGYTF. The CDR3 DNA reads TGTGCCAGCAGTAACGGTCAGGGAGGAGGCTACACCTTC.